The T cell receptor beta chain described here comes from a study of OX40 agonist ivuxolimab in advanced cancers. Study summary: Antecedent anti-PD-1, anti-PD-L1 or anti-CTLA-4 therapy was permissible, with 35% to 40% having received some. Broader study findings: Fewer expanded clones were found on average in CD4+ than in CD8+ T cells. Partial responders at 0.1-3.0 mg/kg showed near-lowest clonal expansion. The study observed clonal expansion of CD4+ and CD8+ blood T cells by week 6 at 0.1 to 3.0 mg/kg.

Germline lookup yields CDR1 LNHDA and CDR2 SQIVND (reference sequence). The CDR3 has 14 residues. Trimming pared 3 bases from V and 2 bases from J, leaving 11 bases between. This clone showed up just once. What it recognizes is unknown. TCRdb's copy holds only in-frame clones and misses some; the assay was immunoSEQ multiplex PCR. This table has tens of thousands of clones, 70% to 85% appearing once. The sequence was collected from an adult with an advanced solid tumor such as melanoma, head and neck, liver or kidney cancer. This chain connects TRBV19 to TRBJ2-7; D unclear. Sequenced here: CD4+ or CD8+ T cells sorted from blood, sampled in a trial of the OX40 agonist ivuxolimab. The CDR3 spells CASSIGDPPYEQYF. CDR3 sequence (DNA): TGTGCCAGTAGTATTGGGGATCCACCCTACGAGCAGTACTTC. Full variable domain (outside the CDR3, taken from reference TRBV19 and TRBJ2-7): DGGITQSPKYLFRKEGQNVTLSCEQNLNHDAMYWYRQDPGQGLRLIYYSQIVNDFQKGDIAEGYSVSREKKESFPLTVTSAQKNPTAFYLCASSIGDPPYEQYFGPGTRLTVT.